Below, one TCR beta chain is given with its context. The record originates from a study of blood T cell repertoires in COVID-19. CDR3 size: 14 residues. Germline V lookup: CDR1 MDHEN, CDR2 SYDVKM. V lost 6 bases to trimming and J lost 5 bases; unmatched junction nucleotides: 7. TCRdb keeps only in-frame clones here, not all; method: immunoSEQ multiplex PCR. The profile shows 410,000 or so clones, about 89% of them singletons. Sample: peripheral blood. J is TRBJ1-1 and V is TRBV28; 9 bases agree with TRBD1. The TCR originated in a woman in her forties with COVID-19, enrolled during active disease. The CDR3 sequence is CASSAGQGRTEAFF. The CDR3 bases are TGTGCCAGCAGCGCCGGACAGGGGCGGACTGAAGCTTTCTTT.